These 14 T cell receptor beta chains were all obtained from the same sample, sequenced in a study of OX40 agonist ivuxolimab in advanced cancers. TCRdb keeps only in-frame clones here, not all; method: immunoSEQ multiplex PCR. The sample shows about 15,000 clones, approximately 60% of them seen only once. This material consisted of CD4+ or CD8+ T cells sorted from blood, taken in a trial of the OX40 agonist ivuxolimab. The receptors stem from an adult with an advanced solid tumor such as melanoma, head and neck, liver or kidney cancer.

Relative to its sample, this clone is medium-sized. The sample holds other DNA sequences that translate to the same CDR3. CDR3 loop: CASSLLLGQYGYTF. The DNA of the CDR3 is TGTGCCAGCAGTTTACTTCTAGGACAGTATGGCTACACCTTC. V usage is TRBV28 and J usage is TRBJ1-2; tentatively, D is TRBD1 (6 bases). The CDR3 sequence is 14 residues long. Trimming stripped 2 bases from V and 5 bases from J, with 12 bases between. Germline CDR1 and CDR2: MDHEN and SYDVKM.

The rearrangement uses TRBV2 and TRBJ2-7, with 7 bases aligning to TRBD2. Germline trimming cut 3 bases from V and 0 bases from J; bases unmatched to any gene: 11. The CDR3 has 17 residues. Germline values: CDR1 SNHLY, CDR2 FYNNEI. CDR3 coding DNA: TGTGCCAGCAGTGACCCCTCAGCGGGGACCTTCTCCTACGAGCAGTACTTC. The encoded protein is CASSDPSAGTFSYEQYF.

The chain is built from TRBV18 and TRBJ2-1; D ambiguous. The CDR3 loop spans 12 amino acids. Trimming removed 3 bases at V and 3 bases at J, with 3 bases between. Germline-derived CDR1 and CDR2 are KGHSH and LQKENI. The CDR3 coding sequence is TGTGCCAGCTCACCGAACTACAATGAGCAGTTCTTC. This sequence encodes CASSPNYNEQFF. The full variable domain, completed using reference TRBV18 and TRBJ2-1, is NAGVMQNPRHLVRRRGQEARLRCSPMKGHSHVYWYRQLPEEGLKFMVYLQKENIIDESGMPKERFSAEFPKEGPSILRIQQVVRGDSAAYFCASSPNYNEQFFGPGTRLTVL.

This chain links TRBV29-1 with TRBJ2-3; 11 bases fit TRBD2. The CDR3 is made up of 13 amino acids. V lost 8 bases, J lost 6 bases, and 7 bases stayed unmatched. CDR1 and CDR2 (germline): SQVTM, ANQGSEA. The CDR3 sequence is CSCWLAGGDTQYF. In nucleotides, the CDR3 is TGCAGCTGCTGGCTAGCGGGGGGTGATACGCAGTATTTT.

The sample holds a few counts of this clone. The gene calls are TRBV7-9 and TRBJ2-7; 8 positions match TRBD2. Germline loops: CDR1 SEHNR, CDR2 FQNEAQ (reference sequence). Unmatched junction bases numbered 9, after V lost 1 base and J lost 7 bases. The CDR3 is 15 residues long. The CDR3 region is CASSLEVGGAGEQYF. For the CDR3, the DNA is TGTGCCAGCAGCTTAGAGGTCGGGGGGGCCGGTGAGCAGTACTTC.

The chain couples TRBV14 to TRBJ2-5; D is perhaps TRBD1 or TRBD2 (6 bases each). The J call may be in error: the DNA end matches TRBJ2-7 better. CDR3 length: 13 residues. Germline V lookup: CDR1 SGHDN, CDR2 FVKESK. Here the CDR3 reads CASSRGAGGEQYF. For the CDR3, the DNA is TGTGCCAGCAGCCGGGGGGCGGGTGGCGAGCAGTACTTC.

This rearrangement joins TRBV14 to TRBJ2-3, with 12 bases fitting TRBD2. Germline CDR1 is SGHDN and CDR2 is FVKESK. V trimming: 2 bases; J trimming: 1 base; junction bases outside the gene matches: 4. The CDR3 loop spans 17 amino acids. The CDR3 DNA reads as TGTGCCAGCAGCCAACTAGCGGGGGGGCGTGGCACAGATACGCAGTATTTT. It specifies CASSQLAGGRGTDTQYF.

This clone was counted only a few times. The chain recombines TRBV25-1 with TRBJ2-1, with TRBD2 as a possible D gene (5 bases). Germline-derived CDR1 and CDR2 are MGHDK and SYGVNS. V was trimmed by 3 bases and J by 4 bases, leaving 10 bases between them. This CDR3 spans 14 amino acids. The CDR3 reads CASSEAGNYNEQFF. In nucleotides, the CDR3 is TGTGCCAGCAGTGAGGCGGGCAATTACAATGAGCAGTTCTTC.

This chain joins TRBV5-6 and TRBJ1-1; no definite D call. Trimming removed 4 bases at V and 2 bases at J, with 6 bases between. The CDR3 has 12 amino acids. Germline V gene sequence: CDR1 SGHDT, CDR2 YYEEEE. Here the CDR3 reads CASSEVNTEAFF. The CDR3 coding sequence is TGTGCCAGCAGCGAGGTAAACACTGAAGCTTTCTTT.

The genes are TRBV5-4 and TRBJ2-7; a possible D gene is TRBD1 (5 bases). The CDR3 covers 15 residues. V was trimmed by 1 base and J by 4 bases, leaving 15 bases between them. In germline, CDR1 is SGHNT, CDR2 YYREEE (reference sequence). Here the CDR3 reads CASSLFEMGPYEQYF. CDR3 coding DNA: TGTGCCAGCAGCTTGTTCGAAATGGGGCCTTACGAGCAGTACTTC.

This rearrangement joins TRBV27 to TRBJ1-3, with TRBD1 matching 8 bases. In germline, CDR1 is MNHEY, CDR2 SMNVEV (reference sequence). Germline trimming cut 5 bases from V and 3 bases from J; bases unmatched to any gene: 15. The CDR3 consists of 18 residues. As DNA, the CDR3 is TGTGCCAGCAGTCCCCGACAGGGGCCCCCTCTGGGTGGAAACACCATATATTTT. This gives the protein CASSPRQGPPLGGNTIYF.

The chain carries TRBV7-7 and TRBJ2-5; D remains ambiguous. Germline CDR1 and CDR2: SSHAT and FNYEAQ (reference sequence). CDR3 length equals 15 residues. The V gene lost 3 bases and the J gene lost 2 bases, with 13 bases spanning the gap. In nucleotides, the CDR3 is TGTGCCAGCAGCTTGTTCCTTTCAGGACAAGAGACCCAGTACTTC. It yields the protein CASSLFLSGQETQYF.

This clone was counted between two and nine times. The chain recombines TRBV7-9 with TRBJ2-5; a possible D gene is TRBD2 (5 bases). V was shortened by 4 bases and J by 2 bases, with 14 bases between the two germline ends. The CDR3 runs 15 residues. Germline CDR1 is SEHNR and CDR2 is FQNEAQ (reference sequence). CDR3 DNA: TGTGCCAGCAGCTCCGCCGGGGAGTCTCAAGAGACCCAGTACTTC. It yields the protein CASSSAGESQETQYF.

CDR3 bases: TGTGCCAGCAGCCTCTCGGTCATCCATAATTCACCCCTCCACTTT. As protein: CASSLSVIHNSPLHF. The J gene is TRBJ1-6, the V gene TRBV6-5; D not certain. Trimming pared 6 bases from V and 5 bases from J, leaving 14 bases between. The CDR3 loop spans 15 amino acids. From germline, CDR1 is MNHEY and CDR2 SVGAGI.